This TCR beta chain was retrieved from a study of a mutant IDH1 vaccine in newly diagnosed glioma. On the study more broadly: Patients received vaccination from 4-6 weeks after radiotherapy alone, or with temozolomide cycles.

The CDR3 contains 16 residues. The germline gives CDR1 LNHDA, CDR2 SQIVND (reference sequence). V was pared by 1 base and J by 8 bases, with 15 bases between. Using immunoSEQ multiplex PCR, the repertoire was profiled, and TCRdb retains in-frame clones only, with some absent. The sample gives 100,000 to 150,000 clones, about 82% of which show up once; 5.5% is in the top ten. This clone was seen a few times. Its antigen remains unknown. Time point defined: week 11, during vaccination. The study gave 300 ug of mutant IDH1 20-mer peptide per vaccine dose, with topical imiquimod. This TCR derives from a man aged 35-49 years with glioma. The starting material was PBMCs, obtained from a glioma patient whose treatment included an IDH1 peptide vaccine. This rearrangement joins TRBV19 to TRBJ1-6, with D tentatively TRBD1 (5 bases). DNA for the CDR3: TGTGCCAGTAGTATAGTCCAGGGCGGTGGTGATTCACCCCTCCACTTT. It translates to CASSIVQGGGDSPLHF.